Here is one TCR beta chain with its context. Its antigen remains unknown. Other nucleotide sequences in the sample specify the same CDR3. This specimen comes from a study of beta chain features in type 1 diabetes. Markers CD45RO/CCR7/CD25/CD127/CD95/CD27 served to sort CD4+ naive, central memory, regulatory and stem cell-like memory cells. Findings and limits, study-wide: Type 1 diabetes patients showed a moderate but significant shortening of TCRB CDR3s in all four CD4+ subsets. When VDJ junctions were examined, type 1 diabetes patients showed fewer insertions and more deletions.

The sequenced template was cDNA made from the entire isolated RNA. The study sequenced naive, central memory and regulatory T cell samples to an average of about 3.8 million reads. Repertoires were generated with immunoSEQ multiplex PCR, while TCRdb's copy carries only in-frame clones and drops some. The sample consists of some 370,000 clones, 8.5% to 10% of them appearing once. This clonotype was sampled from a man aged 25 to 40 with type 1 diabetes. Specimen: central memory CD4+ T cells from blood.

DNA of the CDR3: TGCGCCAGCAGCTCGTCGACACACTACAATGAGCAGTTCTTC. Translation: CASSSSTHYNEQFF. The chain couples TRBV5-1 to TRBJ2-1, with no clear D. The V end was cut by 3 bases, the J end by 3 bases, with 10 bases between. The CDR3 is made up of 14 amino acids. Germline V gives CDR1 SGHRS, CDR2 YFSETQ. The variable domain in full, with the rest retrieved from reference TRBV5-1 and TRBJ2-1, is KAGVTQTPRYLIKTRGQQVTLSCSPISGHRSVSWYQQTPGQGLQFLFEYFSETQRNKGNFPGRFSGRQFSNSRSEMNVSTLELGDSALYLCASSSSTHYNEQFFGPGTRLTVL.